The 7 T cell receptor beta chains reported below all come from one sample, sequenced in a study of human T cells and chemical hapten exposure. One entry per CDR3 protein results from TCRdb running MiXCR on the RACE reads. This table has under 95,000 distinct CDR3 sequences, approximately 9% appearing once. Noted time point: healthy volunteer bleed at 2 weeks. Before extraction, the whole blood was not fractionated, and total RNA was taken from it. Sequences were obtained from whole blood. Source of these receptors: a female donor in good health. Some clones in this sample may be carry-over from other donors' samples.

The CDR3 sequence is CASSQEGGIEYF. CDR3 bases: TGTGCCAGCAGCCAAGAGGGGGGGATCGAGTACTTC. V is TRBV3-1 and J is TRBJ2-7, with TRBD2 matching 7 bases. The CDR3 is 12 amino acids. The V and J ends lost 0 bases and 11 bases, in that order; junction bases with no gene match: 4. In germline, CDR1 is LGHDT, CDR2 YNNKEL (reference sequence).

This clonotype was observed at least ten times. The DNA of the CDR3 is TGTGCCAGCAGTTGGAGCACTGAAGCTTTCTTT. This sequence encodes CASSWSTEAFF. The chain combines TRBV5-6 with TRBJ1-1; D gene uncertain. In germline, CDR1 is SGHDT, CDR2 YYEEEE. The V end was cut by 5 bases, the J end by 4 bases, with 6 bases between. The CDR3 sequence is 11 residues long.

About this clonotype: This may be a read error: a much more frequent sequence differs by one nucleotide. This chain connects TRBV5-1 to TRBJ2-6; TRBD1 matches 8 bases. The CDR3 is 17 amino acids. Germline values: CDR1 SGHRS, CDR2 YFSETQ. The CDR3 coding sequence is TGCGCCAGCAGCTTAGGGACAGGCCACTCTGGGACCAACGTCCTGACTTTC. It codes for CASSLGTGHSGTNVLTF.

This clonotype was found many times. The rearrangement links TRBV29-1 to TRBJ2-6; D is unclear. Trimming took off 0 bases at V and 3 bases at J, with 3 bases between the two ends. This CDR3 contains 13 residues. CDR1 is SQVTM, CDR2 ANQGSEA, per germline. CDR3: CSVEDGGANVLTF. The CDR3 nucleotides are TGCAGCGTTGAAGATGGTGGGGCCAACGTCCTGACTTTC.

V and J are TRBV7-9 and TRBJ1-1, with D possibly matching TRBD1 (5 bases). The germline V gene has CDR1 SEHNR and CDR2 FQNEAQ (reference sequence). This CDR3 has 15 residues. Trimming cost V 3 bases and J 0 bases, with 11 bases left between them. CDR3: CASSFRPGLNTEAFF. The CDR3 DNA sequence: TGTGCCAGCAGCTTTCGTCCGGGGCTGAACACTGAAGCTTTCTTT.

This clonotype has more than one count but fewer than ten. The chain uses TRBV13 and TRBJ1-3; no reliable D call. The V gene lost 0 bases and the J gene lost 0 bases, with 9 bases spanning the gap. The CDR3 spans 16 residues. Germline lookup yields CDR1 PRHDT and CDR2 FYEKMQ (reference sequence). CDR3: CASSLGYGSSGNTIYF. CDR3 nucleotide sequence: TGTGCCAGCAGCTTAGGTTATGGGAGCTCTGGAAACACCATATATTTT.

This clonotype was found a few times. J is TRBJ2-1 and V is TRBV7-2; TRBD2 might be the D (7 bases). CDR3 size: 15 residues. Germline values: CDR1 SGHTA, CDR2 FQGNSA. V was clipped by 4 bases and J by 4 bases, with 14 bases between them. Here the CDR3 reads CASSSRGGGYNEQFF. The CDR3 region has the DNA TGTGCCAGCAGCTCTAGGGGAGGGGGGTACAATGAGCAGTTCTTC.